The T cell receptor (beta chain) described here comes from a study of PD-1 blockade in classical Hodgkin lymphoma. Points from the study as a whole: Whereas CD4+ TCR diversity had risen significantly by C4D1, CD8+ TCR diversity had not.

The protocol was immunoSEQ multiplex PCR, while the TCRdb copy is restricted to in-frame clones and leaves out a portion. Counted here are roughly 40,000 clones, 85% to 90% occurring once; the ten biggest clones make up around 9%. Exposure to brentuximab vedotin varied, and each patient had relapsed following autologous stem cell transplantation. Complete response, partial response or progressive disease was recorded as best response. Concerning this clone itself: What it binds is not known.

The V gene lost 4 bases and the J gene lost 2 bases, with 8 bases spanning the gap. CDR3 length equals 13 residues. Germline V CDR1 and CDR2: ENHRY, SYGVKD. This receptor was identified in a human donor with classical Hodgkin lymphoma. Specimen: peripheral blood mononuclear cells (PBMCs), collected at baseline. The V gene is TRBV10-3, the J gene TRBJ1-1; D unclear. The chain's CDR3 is CAISVSRNTEAFF. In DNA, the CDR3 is TGTGCCATCAGTGTTAGCAGAAACACTGAAGCTTTCTTT.